Presented here are 19 T cell receptor beta chains from one specimen sequenced in a study of early T cells in non-severe SARS-CoV-2 infection. One entry per CDR3 protein, called by TCRdb with MiXCR from the 5' RACE reads. The repertoire includes tens of thousands of distinct CDR3 sequences, 15% of them detected once, and 4.5% to 7% sits in the top ten. The sample consisted of whole blood. Receptors originate from an adult who was a healthcare worker with PCR-confirmed SARS-CoV-2 infection or an uninfected control (not recorded which).

As to this clonotype: Sequence at one end of the junction differs from germline and may be a read error. The CDR3 DNA is TGCGCCAGCAGTCAAAGCGGGAGCTACGAGCAGTACTTC. Protein sequence: CASSQSGSYEQYF. The chain has TRBV28 and TRBJ2-7; TRBD2 agrees at 8 bases. The germline V gene has CDR1 MDHEN and CDR2 SYDVKM. CDR3 length: 13 amino acids.

The gene calls are TRBV7-2 and TRBJ1-1; D call uncertain. Deletions cut 1 base from V and 8 bases from J, with 11 bases between. Per the germline V gene, CDR1 is SGHTA and CDR2 is FQGNSA. The CDR3 sequence is 13 residues long. The CDR3 region is CASSLGAAGEAFF. The CDR3 region has the DNA TGTGCCAGCAGCTTAGGGGCAGCCGGGGAAGCTTTCTTT.

This clonotype has more than one count but fewer than ten. The gene calls are TRBV2 and TRBJ2-5; the D is unclear. The CDR3 contains 13 residues. Germline values: CDR1 SNHLY, CDR2 FYNNEI. The V end lost 5 bases, the J end lost 1 base, and 8 bases lay between the germline ends. CDR3 region: CASSWRLQETQYF. The CDR3 bases are TGTGCCAGCAGTTGGCGCCTCCAAGAGACCCAGTACTTC.

This clonotype occurred a few times. The V call is TRBV20-1, the J call TRBJ2-1; TRBD2 matches at 8 bases. CDR1 is DFQATT and CDR2 is SNEGSKA in the germline V gene (reference sequence). There are 15 residues in the CDR3. V was pared by 5 bases and J by 6 bases, with 12 bases of the junction left unmatched. The CDR3 is CSAEPSAGVGNEQFF. CDR3 nucleotide sequence: TGCAGTGCTGAACCCTCAGCGGGAGTTGGCAATGAGCAGTTCTTC.

This rearrangement joins TRBV7-9 to TRBJ2-1, with no clear D. The V gene lost 1 base and the J gene lost 6 bases, with 7 bases spanning the gap. Looked up from germline, CDR1 is SEHNR and CDR2 is FQNEAQ (reference sequence). CDR3 size: 13 residues. The CDR3 DNA reads TGTGCCAGCAGCTTAGGTCCGACCAATGAGCAGTTCTTC. Amino acids: CASSLGPTNEQFF.

The CDR3 nucleotides read TGTGCCAGCAGCTTAGGGACAGGGTTGTACAATGAGCAGTTCTTC. Its translation is CASSLGTGLYNEQFF. V is TRBV11-2 and J is TRBJ2-1, with TRBD1 matching 8 bases. Per germline, CDR1 SGHAT and CDR2 FQNNGV. The CDR3 runs to 15 residues. Trimming cost V 1 base and J 4 bases; bases outside gene matches: 3.

J is TRBJ2-1 and V is TRBV12-5; TRBD1 is a possible D gene (5 bases). The CDR3 is 14 residues long. The germline V gene encodes CDR1 LGHNT and CDR2 FRNRAP. V lost 1 base to trimming and J lost 10 bases, with 14 bases between them. The CDR3 loop reads CASGLGAQDEEQFF. CDR3 sequence (DNA): TGTGCTAGTGGTTTGGGAGCACAGGACGAGGAGCAGTTCTTC.

This chain's CDR3 is CASSPHEGNTEAFF. Here the CDR3 DNA reads TGTGCCAGCAGCCCACACGAGGGGAACACTGAAGCTTTCTTT. The chain employs TRBV7-7 and TRBJ1-1; D ambiguous. The CDR3 is made up of 14 amino acids. Germline CDR1 SSHAT, CDR2 FNYEAQ (reference sequence). V was trimmed by 5 bases and J by 1 base, leaving 11 bases between them.

In this sample, this clonotype turned up many times. This chain connects TRBV2 to TRBJ2-2; 7 nucleotides line up with TRBD2. CDR3 size: 14 residues. Losses at the gene ends were 10 bases for V and 6 bases for J; bases not matched to a gene: 11. The V gene's germline CDR1 is SNHLY and CDR2 FYNNEI. This chain's CDR3 is CATHGGMKAGELFF. CDR3 coding DNA: TGTGCCACCCACGGGGGGATGAAGGCCGGGGAGCTGTTTTTT.

In this sample, this clonotype turned up a few times. The chain is built from TRBV20-1 and TRBJ1-2; D gene unclear. Germline assignment: CDR1 DFQATT and CDR2 SNEGSKA (reference sequence). CDR3 size: 13 residues. V was clipped by 6 bases and J by 0 bases, with 11 bases between them. For the CDR3, the DNA is TGCAGTGCCGACACAGCGACTAACTATGGCTACACCTTC. It specifies CSADTATNYGYTF.

This clonotype was picked up many times. V is TRBV7-2 and J is TRBJ2-3; 12 positions match TRBD2. Unmatched junction bases numbered 4, after V lost 4 bases and J lost 2 bases. Germline V gives CDR1 SGHTA, CDR2 FQGNSA. The CDR3 loop spans 16 amino acids. This chain's CDR3 is CASSSRLAGVTDTQYF. DNA of the CDR3: TGTGCCAGCAGCTCGAGACTAGCGGGAGTCACAGATACGCAGTATTTT.

V is TRBV7-2 and J is TRBJ2-1; 8 bases line up with TRBD2. J gave up 2 bases and V 0 bases, and 3 bases lay outside the gene matches. The CDR3 extends over 16 amino acids. Per the germline V gene, CDR1 is SGHTA and CDR2 is FQGNSA. The CDR3 here is CASSLAAAGAYNEQFF. The CDR3 region has the DNA TGTGCCAGCAGCTTAGCCGCAGCGGGGGCCTACAATGAGCAGTTCTTC. The variable domain in full, with the rest retrieved from reference TRBV7-2 and TRBJ2-1, is GAGVSQSPSNKVTEKGKDVELRCDPISGHTALYWYRQSLGQGLEFLIYFQGNSAPDKSGLPSDRFSAERTGGSVSTLTIQRTQQEDSAVYLCASSLAAAGAYNEQFFGPGTRLTVL.

The V call is TRBV25-1, the J call TRBJ2-7; maybe TRBD1 (6 bases). The CDR3 length is 15 residues. The germline V gene encodes CDR1 MGHDK and CDR2 SYGVNS. V was cut by 4 bases and J by 1 base, with 14 bases left in between. The CDR3 nucleotides are TGTGCCAGCAGTGCCCCTGGGACATTATCCTACGAGCAGTACTTC. Translated, it gives CASSAPGTLSYEQYF.

CDR3 DNA: TGCAGCGTTGTCAGGGGAGGCTACAATGAGCAGTTCTTC. Its translation: CSVVRGGYNEQFF. The J gene is TRBJ2-1, the V gene TRBV29-1; D is possibly TRBD1 or TRBD2 (6 bases each). Per germline, CDR1 SQVTM and CDR2 ANQGSEA. The V end lost 4 bases, the J end lost 3 bases, and 10 bases lay between the germline ends. The CDR3 loop spans 13 amino acids.

The V call is TRBV3-1, the J call TRBJ2-7; 11 bases agree with TRBD2. The V gene's germline CDR1 is LGHDT and CDR2 YNNKEL (reference sequence). CDR3 length: 15 residues. V shed 4 bases and J 6 bases; nucleotides not matched to a gene: 8. The chain's CDR3 is CASSRLLAGASEQYF. The DNA of the CDR3 is TGTGCCAGCAGCCGGCTACTAGCGGGAGCATCCGAGCAGTACTTC.

Only a few counts were recorded for this clonotype. The chain carries TRBV7-9 and TRBJ2-7; the match to TRBD1 covers 7 bases. Trimming took 7 bases from V and 1 from J; bases not matched to a gene: 7. The CDR3 is 14 amino acids. CDR1 SEHNR and CDR2 FQNEAQ come from the germline V gene (reference sequence). For the CDR3, the DNA is TGTGCCAGCACCGATCGGGACAGTTCCTACGAGCAGTACTTC. Translation gives CASTDRDSSYEQYF. Complete variable domain (other parts from reference TRBV7-9 and TRBJ2-7): DTGVSQNPRHKITKRGQNVTFRCDPISEHNRLYWYRQTLGQGPEFLTYFQNEAQLEKSRLLSDRFSAERPKGSFSTLEIQRTEQGDSAMYLCASTDRDSSYEQYFGPGTRLTVT.

This clonotype was seen more than once but under ten times. The genes are TRBV13 and TRBJ2-2, with D tentatively TRBD1 or TRBD2 (5 bases each). Per germline, CDR1 PRHDT and CDR2 FYEKMQ (reference sequence). The ends were cut back, 7 bases at V and 3 bases at J, with 12 bases in the middle. The CDR3 is 14 amino acids. CDR3 sequence: CASNTGPDTGELFF. The CDR3 region has the DNA TGTGCCAGCAATACGGGACCAGACACCGGGGAGCTGTTTTTT. Combining the CDR3 with reference TRBV13 and TRBJ2-2 gives the whole variable domain AAGVIQSPRHLIKEKRETATLKCYPIPRHDTVYWYQQGPGQDPQFLISFYEKMQSDKGSIPDRFSAQQFSDYHSELNMSSLELGDSALYFCASNTGPDTGELFFGEGSRLTVL.

The chain recombines TRBV2 with TRBJ1-2; a weak D match, TRBD1 (6 bases). This CDR3 is built from 11 residues. The germline V gene encodes CDR1 SNHLY and CDR2 FYNNEI. V lost 6 bases to trimming and J lost 4 bases, with 6 bases between them. CDR3 sequence (DNA): TGTGCCAGCAGCAGGGGCTATGGCTACACCTTC. Protein product: CASSRGYGYTF.

For the CDR3, the DNA is TGTGCCATCAGTGAGCAAGTAGCGGGAGCCGGGGGTACGCAGTATTTT. Encoded protein: CAISEQVAGAGGTQYF. The chain joins TRBV10-3 to TRBJ2-3, with 9 bases fitting TRBD2. The CDR3 totals 16 residues. CDR1 and CDR2 (germline): ENHRY, SYGVKD. Trimming cost V 2 bases and J 8 bases; bases outside gene matches: 11.